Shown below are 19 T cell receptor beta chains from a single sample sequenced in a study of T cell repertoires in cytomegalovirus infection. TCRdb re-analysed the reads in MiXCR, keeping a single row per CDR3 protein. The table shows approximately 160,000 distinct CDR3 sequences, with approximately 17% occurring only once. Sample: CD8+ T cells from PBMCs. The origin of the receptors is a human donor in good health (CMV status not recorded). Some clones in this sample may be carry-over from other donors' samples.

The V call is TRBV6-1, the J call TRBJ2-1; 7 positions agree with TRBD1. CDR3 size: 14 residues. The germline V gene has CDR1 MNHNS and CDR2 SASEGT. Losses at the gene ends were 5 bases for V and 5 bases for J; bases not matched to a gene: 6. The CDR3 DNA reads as TGTGCCAGCAGTCGACAGGGAAGTAACAATGAGCAGTTCTTC. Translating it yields CASSRQGSNNEQFF.

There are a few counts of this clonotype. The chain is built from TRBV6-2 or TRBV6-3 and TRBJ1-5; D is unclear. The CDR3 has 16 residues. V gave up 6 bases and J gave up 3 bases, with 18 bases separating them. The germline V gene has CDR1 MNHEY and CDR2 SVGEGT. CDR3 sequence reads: CASRPYLTDINQPQHF. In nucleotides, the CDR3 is TGTGCCAGCAGACCCTACCTAACAGATATCAATCAGCCCCAGCATTTT.

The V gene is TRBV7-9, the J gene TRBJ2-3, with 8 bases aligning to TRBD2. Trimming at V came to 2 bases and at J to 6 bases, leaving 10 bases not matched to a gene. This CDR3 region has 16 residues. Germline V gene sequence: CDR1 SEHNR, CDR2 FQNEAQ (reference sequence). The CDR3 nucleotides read TGTGCCAGCAGCTTAAGCCTAGCGGGTCTAGCGGATACGCAGTATTTT. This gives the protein CASSLSLAGLADTQYF.

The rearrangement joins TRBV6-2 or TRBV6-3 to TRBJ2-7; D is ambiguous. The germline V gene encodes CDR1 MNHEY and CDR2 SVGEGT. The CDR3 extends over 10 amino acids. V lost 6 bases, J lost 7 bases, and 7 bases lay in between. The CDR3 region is CASSSVEQYF. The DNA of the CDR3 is TGTGCCAGCAGCTCTGTGGAGCAGTACTTC.

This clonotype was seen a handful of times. The CDR3 coding sequence is TGTGCCAGTAGTCCGACGGACAACAGCTACGAGCAGTACTTC. Translation gives CASSPTDNSYEQYF. The chain uses TRBV19 and TRBJ2-7; tentatively, D is TRBD1 (5 bases). The ends were cut back, 5 bases at V and 3 bases at J, with 14 bases in the middle. From germline, CDR1 is LNHDA and CDR2 SQIVND (reference sequence). This CDR3 is built from 14 residues.

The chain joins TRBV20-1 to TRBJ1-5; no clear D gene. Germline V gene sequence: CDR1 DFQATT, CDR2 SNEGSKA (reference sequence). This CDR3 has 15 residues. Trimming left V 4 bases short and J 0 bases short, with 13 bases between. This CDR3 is CSAIAGKYSNQPQHF. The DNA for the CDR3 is TGCAGTGCTATAGCCGGGAAGTATAGCAATCAGCCCCAGCATTTT.

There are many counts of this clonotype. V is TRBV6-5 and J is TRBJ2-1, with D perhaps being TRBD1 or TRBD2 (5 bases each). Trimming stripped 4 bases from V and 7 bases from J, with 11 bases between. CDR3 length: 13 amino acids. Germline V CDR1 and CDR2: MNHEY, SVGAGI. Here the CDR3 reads CASSSWGSNEQFF. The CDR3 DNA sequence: TGTGCCAGCAGTTCCTGGGGGAGTAATGAGCAGTTCTTC.

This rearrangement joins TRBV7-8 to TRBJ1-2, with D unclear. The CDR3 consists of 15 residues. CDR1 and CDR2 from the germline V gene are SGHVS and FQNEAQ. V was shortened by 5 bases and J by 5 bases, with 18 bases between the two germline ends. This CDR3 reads CASSPEKSLYYGYTF. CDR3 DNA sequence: TGTGCCAGCAGCCCGGAAAAGAGTCTCTATTATGGCTACACCTTC.

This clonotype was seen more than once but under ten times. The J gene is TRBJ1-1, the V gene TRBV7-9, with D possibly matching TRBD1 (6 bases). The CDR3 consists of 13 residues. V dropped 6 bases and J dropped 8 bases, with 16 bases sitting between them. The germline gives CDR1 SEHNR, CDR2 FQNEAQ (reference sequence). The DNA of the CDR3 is TGTGCCAGCAGTTACTCCTCCGGGACAGAAGCTTTCTTT. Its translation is CASSYSSGTEAFF.

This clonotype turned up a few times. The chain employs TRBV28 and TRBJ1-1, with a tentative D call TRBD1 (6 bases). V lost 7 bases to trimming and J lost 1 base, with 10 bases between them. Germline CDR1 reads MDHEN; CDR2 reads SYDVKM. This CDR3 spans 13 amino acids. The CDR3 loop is CASTLDRNTEAFF. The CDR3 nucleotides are TGTGCCAGCACCCTGGACAGGAACACTGAAGCTTTCTTT.

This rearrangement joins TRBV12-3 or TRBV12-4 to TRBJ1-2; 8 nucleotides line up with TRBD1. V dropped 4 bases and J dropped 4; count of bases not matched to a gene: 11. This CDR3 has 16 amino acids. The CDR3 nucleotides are TGTGCCAGCAGTTCATCAACAGGGGGAGCCCCCTATGGCTACACCTTC. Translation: CASSSSTGGAPYGYTF.

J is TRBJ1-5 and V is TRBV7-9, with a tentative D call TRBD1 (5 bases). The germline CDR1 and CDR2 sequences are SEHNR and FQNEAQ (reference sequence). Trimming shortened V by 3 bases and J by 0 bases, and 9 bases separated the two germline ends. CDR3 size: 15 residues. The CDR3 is CASSFSGNSNQPQHF. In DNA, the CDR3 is TGTGCCAGCAGCTTTTCAGGGAATAGCAATCAGCCCCAGCATTTT.

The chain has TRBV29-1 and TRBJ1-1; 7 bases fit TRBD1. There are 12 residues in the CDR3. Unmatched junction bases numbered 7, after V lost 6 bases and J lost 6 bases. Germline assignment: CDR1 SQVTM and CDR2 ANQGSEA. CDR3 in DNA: TGCAGCGTGTTAGGGGGGACAGCTGAAGCTTTCTTT. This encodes CSVLGGTAEAFF. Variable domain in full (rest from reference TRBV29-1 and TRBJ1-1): SAVISQKPSRDICQRGTSLTIQCQVDSQVTMMFWYRQQPGQSLTLIATANQGSEATYESGFVIDKFPISRPNLTFSTLTVSNMSPEDSSIYLCSVLGGTAEAFFGQGTRLTVV.

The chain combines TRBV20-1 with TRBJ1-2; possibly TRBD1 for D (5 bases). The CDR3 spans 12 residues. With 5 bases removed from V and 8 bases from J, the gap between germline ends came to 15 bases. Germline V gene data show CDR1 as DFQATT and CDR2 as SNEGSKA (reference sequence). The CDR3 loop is CSAHWQGWGYTF. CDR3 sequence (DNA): TGCAGTGCTCATTGGCAGGGTTGGGGCTACACCTTC.

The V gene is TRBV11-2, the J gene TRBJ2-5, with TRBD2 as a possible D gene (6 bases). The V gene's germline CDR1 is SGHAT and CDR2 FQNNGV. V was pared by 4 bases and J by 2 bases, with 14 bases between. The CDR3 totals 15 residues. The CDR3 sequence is CASSSGVADQETQYF. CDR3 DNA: TGTGCCAGCAGCTCGGGGGTAGCGGATCAAGAGACCCAGTACTTC. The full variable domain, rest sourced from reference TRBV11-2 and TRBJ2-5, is EAGVAQSPRYKIIEKRQSVAFWCNPISGHATLYWYQQILGQGPKLLIQFQNNGVVDDSQLPKDRFSAERLKGVDSTLKIQPAKLEDSAVYLCASSSGVADQETQYFGPGTRLLVL.

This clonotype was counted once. The CDR3 nucleotides read TGTGCCAGCAGCTCCCAAGTAGGGGGGAATGAGCAGTTCTTC. Translating gives CASSSQVGGNEQFF. The chain couples TRBV7-2 to TRBJ2-1; TRBD1 or TRBD2 may be the D gene (6 bases each). The V and J ends lost 4 bases and 7 bases respectively, with 14 bases between them. The V gene's germline CDR1 is SGHTA and CDR2 FQGNSA. The CDR3 is 14 amino acids.

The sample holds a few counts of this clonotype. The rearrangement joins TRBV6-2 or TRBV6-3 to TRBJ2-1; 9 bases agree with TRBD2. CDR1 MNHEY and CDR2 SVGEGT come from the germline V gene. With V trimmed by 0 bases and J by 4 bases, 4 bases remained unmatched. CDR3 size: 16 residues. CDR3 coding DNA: TGTGCCAGCAGTTACTCTCTAGCGGGATTATACAATGAGCAGTTCTTC. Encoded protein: CASSYSLAGLYNEQFF.

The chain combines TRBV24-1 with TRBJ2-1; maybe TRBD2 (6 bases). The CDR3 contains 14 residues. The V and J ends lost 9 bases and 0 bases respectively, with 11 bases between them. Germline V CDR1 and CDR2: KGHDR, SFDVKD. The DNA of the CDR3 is TGTGCCACCCGCGGGGACGGCTCCTACAATGAGCAGTTCTTC. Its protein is CATRGDGSYNEQFF.

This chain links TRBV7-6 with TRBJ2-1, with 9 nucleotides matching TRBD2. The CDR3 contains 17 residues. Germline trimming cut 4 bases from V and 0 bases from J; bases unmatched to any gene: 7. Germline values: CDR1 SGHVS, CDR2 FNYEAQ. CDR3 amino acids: CASSSSRLADSYNEQFF. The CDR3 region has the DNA TGTGCCAGCAGCTCCTCGAGACTAGCGGACTCCTACAATGAGCAGTTCTTC.